The 30 T cell receptor beta chains below all came from one sample that was sequenced in a study of blood T cell repertoires in COVID-19. Using immunoSEQ multiplex PCR, the repertoire was profiled, and TCRdb retains in-frame clones only, with some absent. The sample shows around 61,000 clones, just under 90% of them seen only once. Sequencing was performed on peripheral blood. These receptors all stem from a man aged 60 to 69 with acute or convalescent COVID-19.

The V call is TRBV29-1, the J call TRBJ1-2; TRBD1 matches at 10 bases. CDR1 is SQVTM and CDR2 is ANQGSEA in the germline V gene. This CDR3 comprises 14 residues. The trim removed 7 bases at V and 7 bases at J, leaving 12 bases unmatched. In DNA form, the CDR3 reads TGCAGCGCTCAGGCCGGGACAGGGGTGAGTGGCTACACCTTC. Translation gives CSAQAGTGVSGYTF.

Details on this clone: This sample includes further DNA sequences coding for the same CDR3. The chain carries TRBV5-1 and TRBJ2-5; TRBD2 matches 13 bases. Germline V gives CDR1 SGHRS, CDR2 YFSETQ. With 1 base clipped from V and 6 bases from J, the junction kept 18 bases outside the gene matches. This CDR3 is built from 20 residues. CDR3 bases: TGCGCCAGCAGCTTGCTAGGGGGTCGACTAGCGGGGGGCGTGGCAAAGACCCAGTACTTC. This codes for CASSLLGGRLAGGVAKTQYF.

This chain connects TRBV10-3 to TRBJ1-5; TRBD1 matches at 8 bases. This CDR3 has 13 residues. Germline lookup yields CDR1 ENHRY and CDR2 SYGVKD. V lost 8 bases to trimming and J lost 8 bases; unmatched junction nucleotides: 8. Here the CDR3 DNA reads TGTGCCATCGGAGACAGGGGATGGGAGCCCCAGCATTTT. Translation gives CAIGDRGWEPQHF.

The chain has TRBV10-3 and TRBJ1-2; possibly TRBD1 for D (5 bases). The CDR3 covers 12 residues. Looked up from germline, CDR1 is ENHRY and CDR2 is SYGVKD. V was cut by 7 bases and J by 5 bases, with 11 bases left in between. The CDR3 is CAITQDNYGYTF. CDR3 sequence (DNA): TGTGCCATCACACAGGACAATTATGGCTACACCTTC.

The V call is TRBV30, the J call TRBJ2-7, with D possibly matching TRBD1 (6 bases). The CDR3 is 12 residues long. V lost 3 bases, J lost 2 bases, and 8 bases lay in between. The germline V gene has CDR1 GTSNPN and CDR2 SVGIG (reference sequence). The CDR3 loop is CAWSQGTYEQYF. CDR3 coding DNA: TGTGCCTGGAGCCAGGGGACCTACGAGCAGTACTTC.

The gene calls are TRBV12-3 or TRBV12-4 and TRBJ2-7; tentatively, D is TRBD2 (7 bases). This CDR3 region has 13 residues. With 3 bases removed from V and 2 bases from J, the gap between germline ends came to 8 bases. The CDR3 nucleotides are TGTGCCAGCAGTTTGGGGGGGCCCTACGAGCAGTACTTC. Amino acid sequence: CASSLGGPYEQYF.

The CDR3 reads CASSYAGDTEAFF. CDR3 in DNA: TGTGCCAGTAGTTATGCAGGCGACACTGAAGCTTTCTTT. The rearrangement joins TRBV19 to TRBJ1-1; D is uncertain. Trimming left V 5 bases short and J 3 bases short, with 10 bases between. The length of the CDR3 is 13 residues. Germline V gives CDR1 LNHDA, CDR2 SQIVND (reference sequence).

This chain uses TRBV2 with TRBJ1-6; D gene uncertain. Germline-derived CDR1 and CDR2 are SNHLY and FYNNEI. The CDR3 consists of 13 residues. V was cut by 7 bases and J by 5 bases, with 9 bases left in between. This CDR3 reads CASILRNNSPLHF. As DNA, the CDR3 is TGTGCCAGCATTCTGCGAAATAATTCACCCCTCCACTTT. Supplemented by reference TRBV2 and TRBJ1-6, the full variable domain reads EPEVTQTPSHQVTQMGQEVILRCVPISNHLYFYWYRQILGQKVEFLVSFYNNEISEKSEIFDDQFSVERPDGSNFTLKIRSTKLEDSAMYFCASILRNNSPLHFGNGTRLTVT.

Written as DNA, the CDR3 is TGTGCCAGCAGCCTGCAAGGGGACTGGACCATATATTTT. Translation: CASSLQGDWTIYF. The gene calls are TRBV7-2 and TRBJ1-3; possible D gene TRBD1, 5 bases. The CDR3 extends over 13 amino acids. The V gene lost 5 bases and the J gene lost 10 bases, with 15 bases spanning the gap. Germline V gives CDR1 SGHTA, CDR2 FQGNSA.

This sequence joins TRBV7-8 and TRBJ1-3; possible D gene TRBD1, 6 bases. V was trimmed by 4 bases and J by 6 bases, leaving 13 bases between them. Germline loops: CDR1 SGHVS, CDR2 FQNEAQ. The length of the CDR3 is 14 residues. The CDR3 loop reads CASSSQQGVNTIYF. DNA of the CDR3: TGTGCCAGCAGCTCACAACAGGGCGTAAACACCATATATTTT.

The DNA of the CDR3 is TGCAGCGTTGATCCGGACAGTAGCACAGATACGCAGTATTTT. Translating it yields CSVDPDSSTDTQYF. V and J are TRBV29-1 and TRBJ2-3; D possibly corresponds to TRBD1 (6 bases). The germline CDR1 and CDR2 sequences are SQVTM and ANQGSEA. Trimming removed 3 bases at V and 0 bases at J, with 10 bases between. The CDR3 runs 14 residues.

This sequence joins TRBV10-2 and TRBJ2-1; 10 bases map to TRBD2. The J segment lost 12 bases and the V segment lost 3 bases, leaving 8 bases of the junction unmatched. This CDR3 spans 14 amino acids. Germline values: CDR1 WSHSY, CDR2 SAAADI. DNA for the CDR3: TGCGCCAGCAGTGACTCCCTAGCGGGGGTAGGGCAGTTCTTC. Translating it yields CASSDSLAGVGQFF.

The rearrangement joins TRBV4-1 to TRBJ1-4; D is possibly TRBD1 (5 bases). Looked up from germline, CDR1 is MGHRA and CDR2 is YSYEKL. V was cut by 4 bases and J by 7 bases, with 16 bases left in between. The CDR3 extends over 15 amino acids. This CDR3 is CASSRVEGIGEKLFF. CDR3 nucleotides: TGCGCCAGCAGCCGAGTGGAGGGGATTGGTGAAAAACTGTTTTTT.

V usage is TRBV7-9 and J usage is TRBJ1-2, with D possibly TRBD1 on 5 matching bases. The CDR3 is 15 amino acids. Germline V gene sequence: CDR1 SEHNR, CDR2 FQNEAQ (reference sequence). V lost 5 bases, J lost 2 bases, and 15 bases lay in between. CDR3 nucleotide sequence: TGTGCCAGCAGCAACCGGGACTGGCGGAACTATGGCTACACCTTC. This encodes CASSNRDWRNYGYTF.

Only a few counts were recorded for this clone. The V gene is TRBV30, the J gene TRBJ1-4, with 10 bases lining up with TRBD1. The CDR3 spans 18 residues. V was clipped by 0 bases and J by 10 bases; unmatched bases: 17. Germline values: CDR1 GTSNPN, CDR2 SVGIG (reference sequence). CDR3 in DNA: TGTGCCTGGAGTGTAGTTTTGGGACAGGGGCCCGTTGGTGGAAAACTGTTTTTT. This sequence encodes CAWSVVLGQGPVGGKLFF.

The rearrangement joins TRBV18 to TRBJ1-4, with 9 positions matching TRBD1. The CDR3 consists of 19 residues. Trimming removed 3 bases from V and 3 bases from J; junction bases left unmatched: 14. Germline lookup yields CDR1 KGHSH and CDR2 LQKENI. CDR3 sequence reads: CASSPSTLTGGPANEKLFF. CDR3 DNA: TGTGCCAGCTCACCCTCGACTTTGACAGGGGGTCCGGCTAATGAAAAACTGTTTTTT.

The CDR3 region has the DNA TGCGCCAGCAGCTTTCCTTCCCGGGACAGGGGTTCATCCCTTAACACCGGGGAGCTGTTTTTT. It yields the protein CASSFPSRDRGSSLNTGELFF. The genes are TRBV5-1 and TRBJ2-2; 10 nucleotides line up with TRBD1. The junction had 18 bases not matched to a gene; V was cut back by 2 bases and J by 2 bases. CDR1 and CDR2 (germline): SGHRS, YFSETQ. The CDR3 contains 21 residues. The full variable domain, its missing parts supplied by reference TRBV5-1 and TRBJ2-2, is KAGVTQTPRYLIKTRGQQVTLSCSPISGHRSVSWYQQTPGQGLQFLFEYFSETQRNKGNFPGRFSGRQFSNSRSEMNVSTLELGDSALYLCASSFPSRDRGSSLNTGELFFGEGSRLTVL.

The J gene is TRBJ1-2, the V gene TRBV6-5; TRBD1 agrees at 9 bases. V trimming: 4 bases; J trimming: 4 bases; junction bases outside the gene matches: 1. CDR1 and CDR2 (germline): MNHEY, SVGAGI. This CDR3 spans 13 amino acids. CDR3 nucleotides: TGTGCCAGCAGTTGGACAGGGGCCTATGGCTACACCTTC. Translated: CASSWTGAYGYTF.

V gene TRBV5-5 combines with J gene TRBJ1-1; TRBD1 is a possible D gene (5 bases). Between the trimmed V and J ends, which lost 1 base and 1 base, there was a span of 11 bases. The CDR3 consists of 15 residues. Germline V lookup: CDR1 SGHKS, CDR2 YYEKEE (reference sequence). The CDR3 DNA follows: TGTGCCAGCAGCTTGACAGGAGAACCGAACACTGAAGCTTTCTTT. It translates to CASSLTGEPNTEAFF.

This clone was counted a single time. V is TRBV9 and J is TRBJ1-2; D call uncertain. Looked up from germline, CDR1 is SGDLS and CDR2 is YYNGEE. V was cut by 0 bases and J by 3 bases, with 12 bases left in between. The length of the CDR3 is 15 residues. The CDR3 coding sequence is TGTGCCAGCAGCGTAGGGCCCCGCGGGGACTATGGCTACACCTTC. Translated: CASSVGPRGDYGYTF. The complete variable domain, with remaining parts taken from reference TRBV9 and TRBJ1-2, reads DSGVTQTPKHLITATGQRVTLRCSPRSGDLSVYWYQQSLDQGLQFLIQYYNGEERAKGNILERFSAQQFPDLHSELNLSSLELGDSALYFCASSVGPRGDYGYTFGSGTRLTVV.

The chain employs TRBV5-8 and TRBJ1-5; D is unresolved. The ends were cut back, 4 bases at V and 1 base at J, with 3 bases in the middle. The CDR3 contains 12 residues. Germline CDR1 reads SGHTS; CDR2 reads YDEGEE. The CDR3 is CASSASNQPQHF. Here the CDR3 DNA reads TGTGCCAGCAGCGCGAGCAATCAGCCCCAGCATTTT.

This chain connects TRBV27 to TRBJ1-4, with no clear D. The germline V gene has CDR1 MNHEY and CDR2 SMNVEV (reference sequence). The CDR3 length is 11 residues. The ends were cut back, 5 bases at V and 8 bases at J, with 6 bases in the middle. The CDR3 DNA sequence: TGTGCCAGCAGTCCAGGCGAAAAACTGTTTTTT. Its protein product is CASSPGEKLFF.

The gene calls are TRBV5-5 and TRBJ1-2, with 7 bases that match TRBD1. The J segment lost 3 bases and the V segment lost 2 bases, leaving 4 bases of the junction unmatched. The CDR3 covers 14 residues. CDR1 and CDR2 (germline): SGHKS, YYEKEE (reference sequence). The CDR3 is CASSFDRVYYGYTF. In DNA form, the CDR3 reads TGTGCCAGCAGCTTCGACAGGGTATACTATGGCTACACCTTC.

The sample holds one count of this clone. The rearrangement uses TRBV2 and TRBJ1-2, with TRBD1 as a possible D gene (6 bases). Trimming shortened V by 2 bases and J by 7 bases, and 11 bases separated the two germline ends. Looked up from germline, CDR1 is SNHLY and CDR2 is FYNNEI. This CDR3 comprises 13 residues. The CDR3 DNA reads as TGTGCCAGCAGTGAACGGGGGGCGGCTGGCTACACCTTC. Its translation: CASSERGAAGYTF.

V and J are TRBV6-5 and TRBJ1-2; no firm D call. This CDR3 region has 15 residues. Germline V gene lookup returns CDR1 MNHEY and CDR2 SVGAGI. V was trimmed by 2 bases and J by 4 bases, leaving 14 bases between them. The CDR3: CASSYVWSEAYGYTF. The CDR3 coding sequence is TGTGCCAGCAGTTACGTTTGGTCAGAGGCCTATGGCTACACCTTC.

J is TRBJ2-3 and V is TRBV5-1; 10 bases fit TRBD1. Per the germline V gene, CDR1 is SGHRS and CDR2 is YFSETQ. The CDR3 totals 15 residues. V dropped 4 bases and J dropped 5; count of bases not matched to a gene: 7. The DNA of the CDR3 is TGCGCCAGCAGCGGACAGGGGGTAAATAGAGATACGCAGTATTTT. As protein: CASSGQGVNRDTQYF.

V gene TRBV24-1 combines with J gene TRBJ1-5; possibly TRBD1 for D (5 bases). Trimming removed 3 bases from V and 4 bases from J, with 15 bases in between. The CDR3 extends over 16 amino acids. Germline V gene data show CDR1 as KGHDR and CDR2 as SFDVKD. The CDR3 sequence: CATSDRTSGGNQPQHF. CDR3 bases: TGTGCCACCAGTGATCGGACTTCGGGGGGGAATCAGCCCCAGCATTTT.

The V call is TRBV5-6, the J call TRBJ1-3; 7 bases fit TRBD1. The CDR3 runs 14 residues. The V gene's germline CDR1 is SGHDT and CDR2 YYEEEE. With V trimmed by 3 bases and J by 3 bases, 3 bases remained unmatched. The CDR3 DNA reads TGTGCCAGCAGCTCCTACAGGGGTGGAAACACCATATATTTT. This codes for CASSSYRGGNTIYF.

The chain combines TRBV14 with TRBJ1-5; TRBD1 might be the D (6 bases). Per the germline V gene, CDR1 is SGHDN and CDR2 is FVKESK. This CDR3 spans 13 amino acids. Trimming shortened V by 4 bases and J by 5 bases, and 9 bases separated the two germline ends. CDR3 amino acids: CASSRGTYQPQHF. CDR3 DNA: TGTGCCAGCAGCCGAGGGACATATCAGCCCCAGCATTTT.

V usage is TRBV10-2 and J usage is TRBJ2-7; 11 positions match TRBD1. V gave up 6 bases and J gave up 2 bases; unmatched junction bases: 15. In germline, CDR1 is WSHSY, CDR2 SAAADI. This CDR3 is 18 amino acids long. The CDR3, as DNA: TGCGCCAGCAGCCCGGACAGGGGGCGTAGATCGGCCGCCTACGAGCAGTACTTC. Protein sequence: CASSPDRGRRSAAYEQYF.